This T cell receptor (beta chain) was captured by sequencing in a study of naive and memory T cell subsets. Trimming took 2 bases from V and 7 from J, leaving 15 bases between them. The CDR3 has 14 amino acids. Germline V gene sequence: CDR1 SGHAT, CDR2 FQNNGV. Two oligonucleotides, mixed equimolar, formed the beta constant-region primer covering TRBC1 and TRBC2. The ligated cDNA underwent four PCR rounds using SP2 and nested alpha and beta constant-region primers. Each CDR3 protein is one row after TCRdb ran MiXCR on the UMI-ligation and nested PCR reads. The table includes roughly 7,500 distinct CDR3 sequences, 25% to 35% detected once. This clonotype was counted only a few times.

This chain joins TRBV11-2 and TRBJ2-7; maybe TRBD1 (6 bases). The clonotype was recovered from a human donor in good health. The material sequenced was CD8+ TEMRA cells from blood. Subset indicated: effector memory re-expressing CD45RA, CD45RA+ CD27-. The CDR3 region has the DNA TGTGCCAGCAGCTTACAGGGGACCCCTCTGGAGCAGTACTTC. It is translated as CASSLQGTPLEQYF.